These 13 T cell receptor beta chains originate from one sample sequenced in a study of beta chain features in type 1 diabetes. cDNA synthesis used the whole RNA isolate, giving expressed TCRB sequences. The table came from immunoSEQ multiplex PCR; TCRdb's copy has only in-frame clones and leaves some out. The table lists 860,000 or so clones, under 20% of them singletons. Source material: naive CD4+ T cells from blood. Every receptor here comes from a young woman in good health.

The V gene is TRBV15, the J gene TRBJ2-1; 12 positions match TRBD2. Trimming took 0 bases from V and 7 from J; bases not matched to a gene: 7. CDR1 LNHNV and CDR2 YYDKDF come from the germline V gene (reference sequence). This CDR3 has 17 amino acids. The CDR3 reads CATSRELLTSGRNEQFF. CDR3 in DNA: TGTGCCACCAGCAGAGAATTGTTGACTAGCGGGAGAAATGAGCAGTTCTTC.

This clone was seen a handful of times. This chain uses TRBV7-9 with TRBJ1-3; D gene uncertain. V lost 0 bases and J 0 bases, leaving 6 bases between the germline ends. The CDR3 length is 15 residues. Germline lookup yields CDR1 SEHNR and CDR2 FQNEAQ (reference sequence). CDR3 DNA: TGTGCCAGCAGCTTAGCAGGGAACTCTGGAAACACCATATATTTT. The encoded protein is CASSLAGNSGNTIYF.

This clone showed up just a few times. The chain carries TRBV6-4 and TRBJ2-1; D remains ambiguous. V lost 3 bases and J lost 8, with 11 bases in between. From germline, CDR1 is MRHNA and CDR2 SNTAGT. CDR3 length: 13 amino acids. The CDR3 DNA is TGTGCCAGCAGTGAAGAGCTGGCCTATGAGCAGTTCTTC. It specifies CASSEELAYEQFF.

This clone was found a few times. The gene calls are TRBV7-9 and TRBJ2-3; 8 nucleotides line up with TRBD2. CDR1 and CDR2 from the germline V gene are SEHNR and FQNEAQ (reference sequence). The trim removed 5 bases at V and 6 bases at J, leaving 13 bases unmatched. This CDR3 comprises 16 residues. CDR3 nucleotide sequence: TGTGCCAGCAGCCCAAATCCGGGACTAGTACGTGATACGCAGTATTTT. It codes for CASSPNPGLVRDTQYF. The complete variable domain, with remaining parts taken from reference TRBV7-9 and TRBJ2-3, reads DTGVSQNPRHKITKRGQNVTFRCDPISEHNRLYWYRQTLGQGPEFLTYFQNEAQLEKSRLLSDRFSAERPKGSFSTLEIQRTEQGDSAMYLCASSPNPGLVRDTQYFGPGTRLTVL.

The chain has TRBV7-9 and TRBJ2-2; 7 nucleotides align to TRBD1. The CDR3 runs 15 residues. Germline assignment: CDR1 SEHNR and CDR2 FQNEAQ (reference sequence). After removal of 5 bases from V and 2 bases from J, the junction contained 5 bases not matched to a gene. The CDR3 sequence: CASSPGQINTGELFF. For the CDR3, the DNA is TGTGCCAGCAGCCCGGGACAGATTAACACCGGGGAGCTGTTTTTT. Variable domain in full (rest from reference TRBV7-9 and TRBJ2-2): DTGVSQNPRHKITKRGQNVTFRCDPISEHNRLYWYRQTLGQGPEFLTYFQNEAQLEKSRLLSDRFSAERPKGSFSTLEIQRTEQGDSAMYLCASSPGQINTGELFFGEGSRLTVL.

The table lists this clone with a few counts. The rearrangement uses TRBV7-9 and TRBJ2-7; TRBD1 aligns across 9 bases. The ends lost 5 bases at V and 4 bases at J; junction bases unmatched: 9. The CDR3 totals 15 residues. Germline CDR1 is SEHNR and CDR2 is FQNEAQ (reference sequence). This CDR3 reads CASSGHRGRGYEQYF. The CDR3 bases are TGTGCCAGCAGCGGACACAGGGGGCGAGGGTACGAGCAGTACTTC.

This clone was observed a handful of times. Other nucleotide sequences from this sample produce the same CDR3. The chain couples TRBV7-2 to TRBJ2-7; TRBD1 might be the D (5 bases). Germline CDR1 SGHTA, CDR2 FQGNSA. This CDR3 region has 13 residues. V was pared by 1 base and J by 3 bases, with 7 bases between. CDR3 sequence (DNA): TGTGCCAGCAGCTTAGGACAGCTCTACGAGCAGTACTTC. Amino acids: CASSLGQLYEQYF.

A word on this clone: A read error may account for a junction end that differs from germline. Other DNA sequences in this sample translate to the same CDR3. This sequence joins TRBV7-2 and TRBJ2-3; 7 bases align to TRBD2. CDR1 and CDR2 from the germline V gene are SGHTA and FQGNSA. CDR3 length: 12 residues. The CDR3 loop is CASSSAREPLYF. Here the CDR3 DNA reads TGTGCCAGCAGCTCCGCGCGGGAGCCTCTGTATTTC.

There are a few counts of this clone. The chain recombines TRBV2 with TRBJ1-3; tentative D call: TRBD1 (5 bases). Trimming removed 7 bases from V and 1 base from J, with 17 bases in between. The germline V gene has CDR1 SNHLY and CDR2 FYNNEI. This CDR3 has 16 residues. CDR3 in amino acids: CASMPPGRLSGNTIYF. The CDR3 nucleotides read TGTGCCAGCATGCCGCCGGGACGATTATCTGGAAACACCATATATTTT.

A few counts support this clone. This rearrangement joins TRBV2 to TRBJ1-5; D call uncertain. CDR1 and CDR2 from the germline V gene are SNHLY and FYNNEI. With 3 bases removed from V and 7 bases from J, the gap between germline ends came to 13 bases. The CDR3 is 14 amino acids. In DNA form, the CDR3 reads TGTGCCAGCAGTGACGTCAACCTGTGGCAGCCCCAGCATTTT. Protein product: CASSDVNLWQPQHF. The full variable domain, with the rest looked up from reference TRBV2 and TRBJ1-5, is EPEVTQTPSHQVTQMGQEVILRCVPISNHLYFYWYRQILGQKVEFLVSFYNNEISEKSEIFDDQFSVERPDGSNFTLKIRSTKLEDSAMYFCASSDVNLWQPQHFGDGTRLSIL.

The chain uses TRBV7-9 and TRBJ1-1, with 9 positions matching TRBD1. The V and J ends lost 7 bases and 6 bases, in that order; junction bases with no gene match: 9. The CDR3 has 14 residues. The germline gives CDR1 SEHNR, CDR2 FQNEAQ (reference sequence). The CDR3 reads CASTFDRGGAEAFF. Here the CDR3 DNA reads TGTGCCAGCACCTTCGACAGGGGGGGAGCTGAAGCTTTCTTT.

V gene TRBV4-2 combines with J gene TRBJ2-7, with 8 bases lining up with TRBD1. With V trimmed by 3 bases and J by 9 bases, 16 bases remained unmatched. The CDR3 is made up of 16 amino acids. Germline V lookup: CDR1 LGHNA, CDR2 YNFKEQ. The CDR3 nucleotides are TGTGCCAGCAGCCACTCAGCCGGGACAGGTAACCTGGGGCAGTACTTC. Its translation is CASSHSAGTGNLGQYF.

V gene TRBV11-2 combines with J gene TRBJ2-7; tentatively, D is TRBD1 (5 bases). Looked up from germline, CDR1 is SGHAT and CDR2 is FQNNGV. Trimming took off 2 bases at V and 0 bases at J, with 8 bases between the two ends. The length of the CDR3 is 14 residues. The CDR3 reads CASSLLQDSYEQYF. CDR3 DNA sequence: TGTGCCAGCAGCTTATTACAGGACTCCTACGAGCAGTACTTC.